This TCR beta chain appears in the sequencing data of a study of blood T cell repertoires in COVID-19. V was pared by 1 base and J by 7 bases, with 13 bases between. Per the germline V gene, CDR1 is SEHNR and CDR2 is FQNEAQ (reference sequence). The CDR3 runs 15 residues. Sequenced by immunoSEQ multiplex PCR; TCRdb stores in-frame clones only, minus some. This table holds 20,000 or so clones, approximately 85% found once. The genes are TRBV7-9 and TRBJ1-4; D is perhaps TRBD1 (5 bases). Material: peripheral blood. The source of this sequence is a man of 80 years or more with acute or convalescent COVID-19. CDR3 coding DNA: TGTGCCAGCAGCTTAGTGGCAGGGCCGGTTGAAAAACTGTTTTTT. Protein product: CASSLVAGPVEKLFF.